This T cell receptor beta chain was captured in a study of post-analysis software for immune sequencing data. This clonotype was recorded once. Sequencing libraries made from TCR beta cDNA carried unique molecular identifiers. TCRdb redid the calling of the PCR reads with MiXCR, one entry per CDR3 protein. Of approximately 730,000 distinct CDR3 sequences in the sample, 25% to 30% were seen once. The sequence was obtained from a girl between 10 and 17 years old with multiple sclerosis. Sequencing was carried out using blood.

CDR3 nucleotide sequence: TGTGCCAGCAGCCGGATGCCGGGACTAGCAGGGACCCAGTACTTC. Protein sequence: CASSRMPGLAGTQYF. The J gene is TRBJ2-7, the V gene TRBV7-2; 9 nucleotides match TRBD2. The assigned J gene may be wrong: the sequence end matches TRBJ2-5 better. Germline V gives CDR1 SGHTA, CDR2 FQGNSA. The CDR3 runs to 15 residues.